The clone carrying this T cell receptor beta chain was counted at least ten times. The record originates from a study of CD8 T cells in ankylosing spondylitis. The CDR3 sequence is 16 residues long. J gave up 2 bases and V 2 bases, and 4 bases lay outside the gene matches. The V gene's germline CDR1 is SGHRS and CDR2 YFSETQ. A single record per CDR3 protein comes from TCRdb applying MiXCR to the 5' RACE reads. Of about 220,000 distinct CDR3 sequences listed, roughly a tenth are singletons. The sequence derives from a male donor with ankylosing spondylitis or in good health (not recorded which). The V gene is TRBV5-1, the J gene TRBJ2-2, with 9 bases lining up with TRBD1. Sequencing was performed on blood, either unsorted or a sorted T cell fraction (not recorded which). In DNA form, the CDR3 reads TGCGCCAGCAGCTTAACGGGACAGGGAAACACCGGGGAGCTGTTTTTT. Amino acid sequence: CASSLTGQGNTGELFF.